These 12 T cell receptor beta chains were all obtained from the same sample, sequenced in a study of T cell clones after liver transplantation. Assay: immunoSEQ multiplex PCR; the TCRdb copy retains only in-frame clones and omits some. The sample comprises roughly 100,000 clones, roughly four fifths of which are singletons, and approximately 3% rests with the top ten. The specimen comprised CD4+ T cells from blood, sampled around 4 years after liver transplant. The source is a human patient who received a liver transplant. Some of the T cells may derive from the graft donor.

The chain employs TRBV7-7 and TRBJ2-2; D call uncertain. The CDR3 contains 13 residues. CDR1 is SSHAT and CDR2 is FNYEAQ in the germline V gene (reference sequence). V lost 2 bases to trimming and J lost 7 bases, with 8 bases between them. CDR3 protein: CASSLKGNGELFF. Written as DNA, the CDR3 is TGTGCCAGCAGCTTAAAAGGGAACGGGGAGCTGTTTTTT.

The chain employs TRBV5-1 and TRBJ2-3, with TRBD1 matching over 9 bases. CDR1 is SGHRS and CDR2 is YFSETQ in the germline V gene. The CDR3 length is 14 residues. The ends lost 2 bases at V and 5 bases at J; junction bases unmatched: 3. The CDR3 nucleotides read TGCGCCAGCAGCTTACAGGGGGCTGTAGATACGCAGTATTTT. It yields the protein CASSLQGAVDTQYF.

The rearrangement links TRBV6-6 to TRBJ2-3; 10 bases match TRBD2. J was trimmed by 5 bases and V by 6 bases; bases with no gene match: 8. In germline, CDR1 is MNHNY, CDR2 SVGAGI (reference sequence). This CDR3 is 15 amino acids long. The CDR3 sequence is CASRGLARSGDTQYF. The CDR3 DNA follows: TGTGCCAGCAGGGGACTAGCGAGGAGTGGAGATACGCAGTATTTT.

The CDR3 loop is CASSLTDNRARNGYTF. The CDR3 nucleotides read TGTGCCAGCAGTTTAACTGACAACAGGGCACGCAATGGCTACACCTTC. The gene calls are TRBV6-5 and TRBJ1-2; D is perhaps TRBD1 (6 bases). There are 16 residues in the CDR3. Germline CDR1 is MNHEY and CDR2 is SVGAGI. Trimming took 4 bases from V and 6 from J, leaving 21 bases between them.

The V and J genes are TRBV28 and TRBJ2-7; 9 positions match TRBD1. Losses at the gene ends were 7 bases for V and 2 bases for J; bases not matched to a gene: 9. The germline gives CDR1 MDHEN, CDR2 SYDVKM. The CDR3 consists of 15 residues. CDR3 loop: CASIKQGATTYEQYF. For the CDR3, the DNA is TGTGCCAGCATCAAACAGGGGGCAACCACCTACGAGCAGTACTTC.

The rearrangement links TRBV20-1 to TRBJ2-1, with D unclear. V gave up 3 bases and J gave up 6 bases, with 3 bases separating them. Germline CDR1 and CDR2: DFQATT and SNEGSKA (reference sequence). The CDR3 is made up of 10 amino acids. The CDR3 loop reads CSASSNEQFF. As DNA, the CDR3 is TGCAGTGCTAGCAGCAATGAGCAGTTCTTC.

A single count supports this clone. V and J are TRBV18 and TRBJ1-2; a weak D match, TRBD1 (5 bases). The V gene lost 6 bases and the J gene lost 4 bases, with 18 bases spanning the gap. CDR1 is KGHSH, CDR2 LQKENI, per germline. The CDR3 is 15 amino acids. The CDR3 loop is CASSPPNAGTYGYTF. The CDR3 bases are TGTGCCAGCTCGCCCCCTAATGCAGGGACCTATGGCTACACCTTC.

By its share, this clone is medium-sized. CDR3 sequence: CATASRVGETQYF. As DNA, the CDR3 is TGTGCCACCGCGAGTAGGGTAGGAGAGACCCAGTACTTC. The rearrangement uses TRBV19 and TRBJ2-5; no definite D call. There are 13 residues in the CDR3. Germline values: CDR1 LNHDA, CDR2 SQIVND (reference sequence). V lost 10 bases and J lost 4, with 16 bases in between.

This clone was counted only a few times. V gene TRBV18 combines with J gene TRBJ2-7, with D perhaps TRBD2 (6 bases). The CDR3 has 12 residues. Trimming took off 5 bases at V and 6 bases at J, with 11 bases between the two ends. Germline values: CDR1 KGHSH, CDR2 LQKENI. The CDR3 DNA follows: TGTGCCAGCTCAGTTCCCGGGGGCGAGCAGTACTTC. Translating gives CASSVPGGEQYF.

The chain carries TRBV5-1 and TRBJ2-2; 12 bases agree with TRBD2. V shed 4 bases, J shed 0 bases, and the junction held 4 bases outside the gene matches. Germline values: CDR1 SGHRS, CDR2 YFSETQ. This CDR3 region has 17 residues. The CDR3, as DNA: TGCGCCAGCAGCAGGACTAGCGGGAACGCGAACACCGGGGAGCTGTTTTTT. Protein product: CASSRTSGNANTGELFF.

The rearrangement links TRBV6-1 to TRBJ2-3; D tentatively fits TRBD1 or TRBD2 (7 bases each). CDR3 length: 14 residues. Germline lookup yields CDR1 MNHNS and CDR2 SASEGT. Trimming shortened V by 5 bases and J by 3 bases, and 12 bases separated the two germline ends. This CDR3 reads CASSLQGGTDTQYF. In nucleotides, the CDR3 is TGTGCCAGCAGTTTGCAGGGGGGGACAGATACGCAGTATTTT.

This clone was detected only a few times. V usage is TRBV25-1 and J usage is TRBJ2-6, with D possibly called TRBD1 or TRBD2 (6 bases each). Germline CDR1 reads MGHDK; CDR2 reads SYGVNS. Trimming stripped 6 bases from V and 0 bases from J, with 12 bases between. This CDR3 is built from 16 residues. CDR3 protein: CASSAGTLSGANVLTF. For the CDR3, the DNA is TGTGCCAGCAGCGCGGGGACACTCTCTGGGGCCAACGTCCTGACTTTC.